This T cell receptor (beta chain) was sequenced for a study of OX40 agonist ivuxolimab in advanced cancers. The protocol was immunoSEQ multiplex PCR, while the TCRdb copy is restricted to in-frame clones and leaves out a portion. The sample has 37,000 or so clones, roughly 90% seen once. By sample share, this clone is medium-sized. The CDR3 has 14 amino acids. The germline V gene has CDR1 MNHNS and CDR2 SASEGT. Trimming removed 6 bases at V and 7 bases at J, with 19 bases between. The sequences come from CD4+ or CD8+ T cells sorted from blood, collected in a trial of the OX40 agonist ivuxolimab. The receptor comes from an adult with an advanced solid tumor such as melanoma, head and neck, liver or kidney cancer. The chain is built from TRBV6-1 and TRBJ2-7; maybe TRBD1 (5 bases). The CDR3 reads CASRSTLGLEEQYF. CDR3 nucleotide sequence: TGTGCCAGCAGATCTACCCTGGGGCTGGAAGAGCAGTACTTC.